These 11 T cell receptor beta chains share one sample of origin, sequenced in a study of CD8+CD57+ T cells in acquired aplastic anemia. Before being chosen for sequencing, patients had shown CD8+CD57+ cell expansion by flow cytometry. Genomic DNA was employed as the template in profiling TCR beta VDJ and CDR3. MiXCR, applied by TCRdb to the reads, yields one record per CDR3 protein. Counted here are over 150,000 distinct CDR3 sequences, 50% to 65% occurring once; the ten biggest clones make up approximately 40%. Material: sorted CD4+, CD8+, or CD8+CD57+ T cells (not recorded which) from PBMCs. All receptors derive from a human donor with aplastic anemia.

As concerns this clonotype: One junction end does not reproduce the germline sequence, and a read error may be involved. The rearrangement joins TRBV7-7 to TRBJ2-5; possible D gene TRBD2, 6 bases. Germline values: CDR1 SSHAT, CDR2 FNYEAQ (reference sequence). The CDR3 is 16 residues long. This chain's CDR3 is CASSSSGIGGGETQYF. The CDR3 DNA reads TGTGCTAGCAGCTCCTCAGGGATCGGGGGAGGAGAGACCCAGTACTTC. Using reference TRBV7-7 and TRBJ2-5 for the parts outside the CDR3, the full variable domain is GAGVSQSPRYKVTKRGQDVTLRCDPISSHATLYWYQQALGQGPEFLTYFNYEAQPDKSGLPSDRFSAERPEGSISTLTIQRTEQRDSAMYRCASSSSGIGGGETQYFGPGTRLLVL.

The chain recombines TRBV5-6 with TRBJ2-7; no firm D call. This CDR3 is 15 amino acids long. Trimming removed 3 bases at V and 0 bases at J, with 13 bases between. The germline gives CDR1 SGHDT, CDR2 YYEEEE. DNA of the CDR3: TGTGCCAGCAGCTCCCGGGCGGTGAGCTCCTACGAGCAGTACTTC. Residues: CASSSRAVSSYEQYF.

This clonotype was observed a few times. The rearrangement links TRBV27 to TRBJ2-3; D gene uncertain. Germline CDR1 reads MNHEY; CDR2 reads SMNVEV (reference sequence). Trimming stripped 1 base from V and 2 bases from J, with 7 bases between. The length of the CDR3 is 14 residues. The CDR3 spells CASSLYTATDTQYF. DNA of the CDR3: TGTGCCAGCAGTTTATACACAGCCACAGATACGCAGTATTTT.

The chain is built from TRBV29-1 and TRBJ1-1; D unresolved. Trimming shortened V by 6 bases and J by 0 bases, and 17 bases separated the two germline ends. Germline loops: CDR1 SQVTM, CDR2 ANQGSEA. The CDR3 loop spans 15 amino acids. CDR3 amino acids: CSVPNYGSMNTEAFF. DNA for the CDR3: TGCAGCGTCCCAAATTATGGCAGCATGAACACTGAAGCTTTCTTT.

V is TRBV2 and J is TRBJ2-7; 7 nucleotides match TRBD1. The closer fit of TRBJ2-5 to the DNA end suggests the J call may be wrong. Per germline, CDR1 SNHLY and CDR2 FYNNEI. The CDR3 extends over 14 amino acids. CDR3 protein: CASKLGQIQETQYF. DNA for the CDR3: TGTGCCAGCAAGCTGGGACAGATCCAAGAGACCCAGTACTTC.

This clonotype was found once. CDR3 DNA: TGTGCCAGTAGTATATGGGGAATCGCGGGAGGACGGACAGATACGCAGTATTTT. Residues: CASSIWGIAGGRTDTQYF. The chain uses TRBV19 and TRBJ2-3; 8 bases match TRBD2. J gave up 3 bases and V 2 bases, and 13 bases lay outside the gene matches. Germline CDR1 and CDR2: LNHDA and SQIVND (reference sequence). The CDR3 runs 18 residues.

The chain couples TRBV6-7 to TRBJ2-7; 10 nucleotides agree with TRBD1. TRBV6-7 belongs to the ORF category, with a function that is uncertain. The CDR3 spans 16 residues. The V gene end was trimmed by 4 bases and the J gene end by 0 bases; junction bases not matched to a gene: 6. The CDR3 spells CASSLRTGGGSYEQYF. CDR3 DNA sequence: TGTGCCAGCAGTTTAAGGACAGGGGGTGGCTCCTACGAGCAGTACTTC.

With regard to this clonotype: One end of the junction varies from germline; a read error may be responsible. The rearrangement uses TRBV19 and TRBJ2-1; no definite D call. CDR1 is LNHDA, CDR2 SQIVND, per germline (reference sequence). The CDR3 covers 13 residues. CDR3 nucleotides: TGTGCCATCCAGAGGCGAGCCTACAATGGGCAGTTCTTC. This codes for CAIQRRAYNGQFF. The entire variable domain, with the rest obtained from reference TRBV19 and TRBJ2-1, is as follows: DGGITQSPKYLFRKEGQNVTLSCEQNLNHDAMYWYRQDPGQGLRLIYYSQIVNDFQKGDIAEGYSVSREKKESFPLTVTSAQKNPTAFYLCAIQRRAYNGQFFGPGTRLTVL.

V and J are TRBV5-1 and TRBJ1-1; D call uncertain. Germline lookup yields CDR1 SGHRS and CDR2 YFSETQ. Trimming removed 0 bases at V and 0 bases at J, with 12 bases between. The CDR3 runs 16 residues. The CDR3 DNA reads TGCGCCAGCAGCTTGGTGCACTCTCCGATGAACACTGAAGCTTTCTTT. Translating gives CASSLVHSPMNTEAFF.

The chain carries TRBV20-1 and TRBJ2-7, with TRBD2 matching over 7 bases. CDR3 length: 11 residues. Trimming at V came to 5 bases and at J to 6 bases, leaving 4 bases not matched to a gene. Germline V gene lookup returns CDR1 DFQATT and CDR2 SNEGSKA (reference sequence). The CDR3 here is CSAGLVGEQYF. For the CDR3, the DNA is TGCAGTGCTGGACTAGTGGGCGAGCAGTACTTC.

Of note for this clonotype: Sequence at one end of the junction differs from germline and may be a read error. This rearrangement joins TRBV7-2 to TRBJ2-5, with D unresolved. Germline V gene sequence: CDR1 SGHTA, CDR2 FQGNSA. This CDR3 comprises 14 residues. CDR3 region: CASSLEGRQESQYF. CDR3 nucleotide sequence: TGTGCCAGCAGCTTAGAGGGCAGACAAGAGAGCCAGTACTTT.